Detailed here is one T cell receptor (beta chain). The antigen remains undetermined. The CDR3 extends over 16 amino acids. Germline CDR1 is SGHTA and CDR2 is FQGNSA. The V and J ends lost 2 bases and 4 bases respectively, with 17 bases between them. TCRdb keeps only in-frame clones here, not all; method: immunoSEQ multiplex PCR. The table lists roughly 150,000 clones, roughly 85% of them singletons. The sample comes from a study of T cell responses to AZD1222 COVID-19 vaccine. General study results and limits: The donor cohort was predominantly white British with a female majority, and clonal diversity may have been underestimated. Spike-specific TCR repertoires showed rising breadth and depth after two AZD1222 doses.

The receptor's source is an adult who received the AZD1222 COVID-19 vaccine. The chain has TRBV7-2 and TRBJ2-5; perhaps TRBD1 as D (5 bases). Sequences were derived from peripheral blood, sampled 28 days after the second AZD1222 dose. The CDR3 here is CASSLSGGARLETQYF. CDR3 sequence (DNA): TGTGCCAGCAGCTTATCTGGTGGGGCCCGGTTAGAGACCCAGTACTTC.